This T cell receptor (beta chain) was observed in a study of blood T cell repertoires in COVID-19. Study background: The United States, Italy and Spain were the sources of the acute and convalescent COVID-19 samples.

In germline, CDR1 is SQVTM, CDR2 ANQGSEA. The CDR3 is 11 residues long. Clones were sequenced by immunoSEQ multiplex PCR, and TCRdb holds only the in-frame ones, with some missing. The sample lists about 120,000 clones, 85% to 90% seen once, with 3.9% in the top ten. The sample taken for sequencing was peripheral blood. This receptor was identified in a man in his fifties or sixties with acute or convalescent COVID-19. The chain carries TRBV29-1 and TRBJ2-1; tentative D call: TRBD1 (6 bases). The CDR3 coding sequence is TGCAGTGGGGACACATCCAATGAGCAGTTCTTC. Amino acid sequence: CSGDTSNEQFF.